This paragraph covers one T cell receptor beta chain sequence. This receptor's antigen is unknown. Base qualities are not at hand, and no much larger clone is one base apart. The immunoSEQ Assay, a bias-controlled multiplex PCR, was used to amplify TCRbeta CDR3 regions from genomic DNA. On the authors' methods: The number of nucleated cells in each sample was estimated from the amplification of reference gene primers within the assay. To quantify the absolute abundance of each unique TCRbeta CDR3 rearrangement, sequence reads were collapsed and filtered. For each sample, productive Simpson clonality was calculated by taking the square root of Simpson's diversity index across productive rearrangements. The table comes from immuneACCESS by way of TCRdb, which keeps in-frame sequences with V and J called. Part of the clones is missing from these tables; in studies checked, under half for an unresolved V gene and the rest for unknown reasons. That table gives V, J and clone size, and the DNA gave D and trimming. The sample table shows 150,000 or so clones, and about 89% are seen once. The leading ten clones occupy over 2.5% of the sample.

The entry originates in a study of blood T cell repertoires in COVID-19 (TCRdb year 2020). At the level of the whole study: Collaborator samples came from the United States, Italy and Spain and covered acute and convalescent phases of COVID-19. The material from the prospective study consisted of cDNA or gDNA derived from T cells, B-cell-depleted T cells, or PBMCs. Nearly every sample came with metadata listing a de-identified subject ID, COVID-19 status, age in years and sex. The repertoires were made available in a free public database intended to serve as a resource for research on the immune response to SARS-CoV-2. Samples came from the ongoing ImmuneRACE study (first 160 participants) plus 1,254 subjects from 6 global collaborators. Where HLA class I and class II types were available, the types were taken from metadata supplied by the sample provider, not from assay-based typing. Deeply sampled blood TCRbeta repertoires from subjects exposed to, actively infected with, or recovered from COVID-19 were included in the dataset. Overall results and qualifications from the work: Clinical and demographic metadata were provided uncurated, with the amount varying by source and participant.

Whole blood was collected in K2EDTA tubes by collaborating institutions according to the institutions' own protocols. Collaborator samples were shipped for TCRbeta analysis as frozen whole blood, isolated PBMCs, or DNA extracted from either sample type. The receptor's source is a man aged 60-69 years with active or convalescent COVID-19. Sequencing was carried out using peripheral blood.

CDR3 sequence: CASSSTGTTNTGELFF. The DNA sequence reads TGTGCCAGCAGCTCAACCGGGACAACGAACACCGGGGAGCTGTTTTTT. The receptor chain draws on TRBV9 and TRBJ2-2, and perhaps TRBD1 as D gene, on 6 matching bases. CDR3 length: 16 amino acids, cysteine to phenylalanine. This entry keeps only the CDR3 DNA: 48 bases, framed from base 1. V and J are truncated by 4 bases and 0 bases respectively, leaving an intervening sequence of 13 bases. Reading the germline V gene gives CDR1 SGDLS and CDR2 YYNGEE.